This entry describes one T cell receptor beta chain. The antigen is not known. The data derive from a study of PD-L1 blockade in urothelial cancer. General observations from the study: TCR clonality was measured in pretreatment peripheral blood. Clonality below the median predicted better survival.

The CDR3 covers 13 residues. V lost 9 bases and J lost 8, with 19 bases in between. Germline CDR1 reads LNHDA; CDR2 reads SQIVND (reference sequence). The protocol was immunoSEQ multiplex PCR, while the TCRdb copy is restricted to in-frame clones and leaves out a portion. This sample yields tens of thousands of clones, of which more than 75% are seen a single time; about an eighth belongs to the top ten. Specified time point: pretreatment peripheral blood. The sequence came from a man aged 55 to 70 with urothelial cancer. The gene calls are TRBV19 and TRBJ1-2; tentatively, D is TRBD1 (6 bases). The sequenced sample was PBMCs, obtained around atezolizumab (anti-PD-L1) treatment. CDR3 amino acids: CARSGGRPYGYTF. CDR3 DNA: TGTGCCAGGTCGGGGGGCCGCCCCTACGGCTACACCTTC.